Shown below are 17 T cell receptor beta chains from a single sample sequenced in a study of PD-L1 blockade in urothelial cancer. The protocol was immunoSEQ multiplex PCR, while the TCRdb copy is restricted to in-frame clones and leaves out a portion. The repertoire includes fewer than 130,000 clones, roughly 88% of them detected once, and 2.4% sits in the top ten. Sequenced here: PBMCs, sampled around atezolizumab (anti-PD-L1) treatment. These receptors originate from a man aged 45 to 65 with urothelial cancer.

CDR3 sequence (DNA): TGTGCCAGCAGTCGTCAGGGGGCTAGCAATCAGCCCCAGCATTTT. It encodes CASSRQGASNQPQHF. V gene TRBV6-5 combines with J gene TRBJ1-5, with 8 positions matching TRBD1. V dropped 5 bases and J dropped 0; count of bases not matched to a gene: 3. This CDR3 region has 15 residues. Germline CDR1 and CDR2: MNHEY and SVGAGI.

The J gene is TRBJ2-2, the V gene TRBV4-1, with D possibly TRBD2 on 5 matching bases. The CDR3 runs to 17 residues. CDR1 MGHRA and CDR2 YSYEKL come from the germline V gene. Trimming took off 0 bases at V and 2 bases at J, with 13 bases between the two ends. The CDR3 nucleotides are TGCGCCAGCAGCCAAGAAGCGGCAGGAATTAACACCGGGGAGCTGTTTTTT. Protein: CASSQEAAGINTGELFF.

The genes are TRBV28 and TRBJ2-1, with D tentatively TRBD1 (5 bases). Trimming removed 2 bases at V and 10 bases at J, with 9 bases between. This CDR3 comprises 12 residues. CDR1 is MDHEN and CDR2 is SYDVKM in the germline V gene. The CDR3 DNA reads TGTGCCAGCAGTTTAGGGGCGCGGGAGCAGTTCTTC. It encodes CASSLGAREQFF. The entire variable domain, with the rest obtained from reference TRBV28 and TRBJ2-1, is as follows: DVKVTQSSRYLVKRTGEKVFLECVQDMDHENMFWYRQDPGLGLRLIYFSYDVKMKEKGDIPEGYSVSREKKERFSLILESASTNQTSMYLCASSLGAREQFFGPGTRLTVL.

As DNA, the CDR3 is TGTGCCATCGCAACAGGTTATAATGAAAAACTGTTTTTT. Translating it yields CAIATGYNEKLFF. The chain joins TRBV10-3 to TRBJ1-4; the D gene is possibly TRBD1 (5 bases). From germline, CDR1 is ENHRY and CDR2 SYGVKD. V gave up 8 bases and J gave up 4 bases, with 11 bases separating them. This CDR3 is built from 13 residues.

This chain links TRBV9 with TRBJ1-2; D may be TRBD1 (5 bases). Trimming took off 4 bases at V and 2 bases at J, with 12 bases between the two ends. This CDR3 contains 14 residues. Germline V gene data show CDR1 as SGDLS and CDR2 as YYNGEE. The CDR3 spells CASSRGKGNYGYTF. CDR3 coding DNA: TGTGCCAGCAGCAGGGGAAAGGGCAACTATGGCTACACCTTC.

The rearrangement joins TRBV11-3 to TRBJ1-1; no firm D call. The CDR3 loop spans 14 amino acids. Germline CDR1 is SGHNT and CDR2 is YENEEA. Trimming removed 5 bases from V and 1 base from J, with 11 bases in between. The DNA of the CDR3 is TGTGCCAGCAGCCCCGGAACGGGGAACACTGAAGCTTTCTTT. Protein product: CASSPGTGNTEAFF.

V gene TRBV5-8 combines with J gene TRBJ2-6, with unresolved D. The CDR3 is 17 amino acids. Germline values: CDR1 SGHTS, CDR2 YDEGEE. Trimming removed 0 bases at V and 0 bases at J, with 10 bases between. Here the CDR3 DNA reads TGTGCCAGCAGCTTGGCCGTGAGGAGCTCTGGGGCCAACGTCCTGACTTTC. Its protein is CASSLAVRSSGANVLTF.

This clone was seen just once. V and J are TRBV28 and TRBJ1-2; D perhaps matches TRBD1 (5 bases). CDR1 and CDR2 from the germline V gene are MDHEN and SYDVKM. This CDR3 spans 13 amino acids. The V end was cut by 5 bases, the J end by 5 bases, with 12 bases between. CDR3 region: CASSRPQGYGYTF. CDR3 bases: TGTGCCAGCAGTAGACCTCAGGGTTATGGCTACACCTTC.

This chain links TRBV4-2 with TRBJ2-5; perhaps TRBD2 as D (6 bases). The germline gives CDR1 LGHNA, CDR2 YNFKEQ. V was cut by 7 bases and J by 4 bases, with 19 bases left in between. The CDR3 has 15 amino acids. CDR3 loop: CASTVDDQAGETQYF. The CDR3 coding sequence is TGTGCCAGCACCGTCGATGACCAAGCGGGAGAGACCCAGTACTTC.

The chain joins TRBV30 to TRBJ2-7, with a weak D call TRBD2 (5 bases). The CDR3 totals 12 residues. Germline V gives CDR1 GTSNPN, CDR2 SVGIG (reference sequence). V lost 1 base, J lost 7 bases, and 11 bases lay in between. The CDR3 protein is CAWSDRGREQYF. DNA of the CDR3: TGTGCCTGGAGTGACCGCGGGCGGGAGCAGTACTTC.

J is TRBJ1-3 and V is TRBV2, with 7 positions matching TRBD1. This CDR3 has 16 amino acids. Germline values: CDR1 SNHLY, CDR2 FYNNEI. Trimming took 4 bases from V and 0 from J; bases not matched to a gene: 6. As DNA, the CDR3 is TGTGCCAGCAGTGCCGGGACAGCGAACTCTGGAAACACCATATATTTT. It specifies CASSAGTANSGNTIYF.

V usage is TRBV28 and J usage is TRBJ1-2; 8 positions match TRBD1. The CDR3 is made up of 14 amino acids. V lost 6 bases, J lost 8 bases, and 11 bases stayed unmatched. Germline CDR1 and CDR2: MDHEN and SYDVKM. The DNA of the CDR3 is TGTGCCAGCAGAGCTACCGGGACAGGATACGGCTACACCTTC. Its protein is CASRATGTGYGYTF.

The rearrangement links TRBV19 to TRBJ1-5, with D perhaps TRBD1 (6 bases). The germline CDR1 and CDR2 sequences are LNHDA and SQIVND (reference sequence). This CDR3 spans 14 amino acids. Deletions cut 4 bases from V and 3 bases from J, with 10 bases between. This CDR3 is CASSRGGSNQPQHF. The CDR3 bases are TGTGCCAGTAGTAGAGGGGGTTCCAATCAGCCCCAGCATTTT.

The chain has TRBV5-1 and TRBJ2-6, with a possible D match to TRBD1 (5 bases). V was pared by 8 bases and J by 0 bases, with 12 bases between. This CDR3 region has 15 residues. CDR1 SGHRS and CDR2 YFSETQ come from the germline V gene. In DNA form, the CDR3 reads TGCGCCAGTCAACAGGTTTCCTCTGGGGCCAACGTCCTGACTTTC. Its protein product is CASQQVSSGANVLTF.

The genes are TRBV10-2 and TRBJ2-2, with 13 bases lining up with TRBD2. Germline V gives CDR1 WSHSY, CDR2 SAAADI. V gave up 6 bases and J gave up 6 bases; unmatched junction bases: 4. CDR3 length: 15 residues. The CDR3 region has the DNA TGCGCCAGCAGAATGGGACTAGCGGGACCCGGGGAGCTGTTTTTT. Its translation: CASRMGLAGPGELFF.

This rearrangement joins TRBV7-8 to TRBJ2-5, with 7 nucleotides matching TRBD1. In germline, CDR1 is SGHVS, CDR2 FQNEAQ. The CDR3 sequence is 18 residues long. With V trimmed by 5 bases and J by 0 bases, 15 bases remained unmatched. CDR3 in DNA: TGTGCCAGCAGCCGAATGACAGGGCTTTCGACCTACCAAGAGACCCAGTACTTC. It codes for CASSRMTGLSTYQETQYF.

This clone was detected a few times. V usage is TRBV27 and J usage is TRBJ1-2; tentatively, D is TRBD1 (6 bases). Trimming cost V 5 bases and J 7 bases, with 20 bases left between them. CDR3 length: 15 amino acids. Germline CDR1 is MNHEY and CDR2 is SMNVEV (reference sequence). The CDR3 DNA reads as TGTGCCAGCAGTACCTACCGCGGGGGGGCTCTTGGCTACACCTTC. It specifies CASSTYRGGALGYTF.